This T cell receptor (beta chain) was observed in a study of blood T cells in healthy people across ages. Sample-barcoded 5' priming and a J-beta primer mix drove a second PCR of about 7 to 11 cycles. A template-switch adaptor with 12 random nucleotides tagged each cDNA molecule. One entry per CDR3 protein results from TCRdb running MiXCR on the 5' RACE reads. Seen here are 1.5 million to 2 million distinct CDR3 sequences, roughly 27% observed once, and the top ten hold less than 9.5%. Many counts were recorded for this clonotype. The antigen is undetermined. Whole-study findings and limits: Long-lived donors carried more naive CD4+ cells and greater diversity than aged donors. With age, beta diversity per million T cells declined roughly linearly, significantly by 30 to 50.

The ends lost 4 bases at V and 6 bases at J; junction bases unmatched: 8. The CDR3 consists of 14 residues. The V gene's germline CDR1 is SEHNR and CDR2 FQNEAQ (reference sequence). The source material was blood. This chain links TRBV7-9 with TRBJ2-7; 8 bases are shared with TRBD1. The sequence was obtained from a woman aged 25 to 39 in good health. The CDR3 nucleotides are TGTGCCAGCAGCTCTCGACAGGGGCTCGCCGAGCAGTACTTC. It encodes CASSSRQGLAEQYF. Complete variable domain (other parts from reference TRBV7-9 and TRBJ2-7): DTGVSQNPRHKITKRGQNVTFRCDPISEHNRLYWYRQTLGQGPEFLTYFQNEAQLEKSRLLSDRFSAERPKGSFSTLEIQRTEQGDSAMYLCASSSRQGLAEQYFGPGTRLTVT.